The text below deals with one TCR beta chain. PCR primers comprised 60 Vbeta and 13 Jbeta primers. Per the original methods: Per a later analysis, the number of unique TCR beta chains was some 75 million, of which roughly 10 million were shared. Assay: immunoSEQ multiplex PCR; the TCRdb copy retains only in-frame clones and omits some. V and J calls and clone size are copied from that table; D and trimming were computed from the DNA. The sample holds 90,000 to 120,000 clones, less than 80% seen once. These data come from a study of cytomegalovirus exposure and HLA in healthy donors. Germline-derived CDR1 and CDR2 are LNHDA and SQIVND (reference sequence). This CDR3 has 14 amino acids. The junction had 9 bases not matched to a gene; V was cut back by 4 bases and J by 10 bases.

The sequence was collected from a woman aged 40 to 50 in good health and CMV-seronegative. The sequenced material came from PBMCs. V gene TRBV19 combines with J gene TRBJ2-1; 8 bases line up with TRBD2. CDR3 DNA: TGTGCCAGTAGTACCCCGGGAGGGCGGGAGGAGCAGTTCTTC. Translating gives CASSTPGGREEQFF. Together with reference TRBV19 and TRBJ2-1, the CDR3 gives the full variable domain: DGGITQSPKYLFRKEGQNVTLSCEQNLNHDAMYWYRQDPGQGLRLIYYSQIVNDFQKGDIAEGYSVSREKKESFPLTVTSAQKNPTAFYLCASSTPGGREEQFFGPGTRLTVL.